The T cell receptor beta chain under discussion was sequenced for a study of tumor-infiltrating lymphocytes in glioblastoma multiforme. This clonotype is classed as medium-sized. Germline CDR1 and CDR2: SGHNT and YYREEE (reference sequence). Trimming removed 2 bases from V and 2 bases from J, with 7 bases in between. The CDR3 contains 13 residues. Multiple V-beta primers and a C-beta primer amplified TCRB from RNA. Using its own MiXCR run on the multiplex PCR reads, TCRdb lists one record per CDR3 protein. The sample contains 7,500 to 10,000 distinct CDR3 sequences, less than 75% of which appear only once.

The source is a male donor with glioblastoma. This chain connects TRBV5-4 to TRBJ2-5, with TRBD1 as a possible D gene (6 bases). Input material: brain tumor tissue. CDR3 residues: CASSFGQQETQYF. CDR3 sequence (DNA): TGTGCCAGCAGCTTTGGACAGCAAGAGACCCAGTACTTC.